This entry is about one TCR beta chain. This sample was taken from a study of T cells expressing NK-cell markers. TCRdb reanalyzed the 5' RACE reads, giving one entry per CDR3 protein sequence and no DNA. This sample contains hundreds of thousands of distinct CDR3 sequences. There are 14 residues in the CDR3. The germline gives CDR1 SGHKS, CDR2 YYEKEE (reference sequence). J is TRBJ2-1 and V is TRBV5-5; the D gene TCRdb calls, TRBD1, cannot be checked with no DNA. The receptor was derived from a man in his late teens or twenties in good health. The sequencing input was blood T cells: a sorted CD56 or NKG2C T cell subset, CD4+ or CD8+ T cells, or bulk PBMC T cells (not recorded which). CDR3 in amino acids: CASRLGGTHNEQFF.